This T cell receptor beta chain was documented in a study of blood T cell repertoires in COVID-19. TCRdb keeps only in-frame clones here, not all; method: immunoSEQ multiplex PCR. Of about 160,000 clones in the sample, approximately 80% were seen once. This clone showed up just once. Trimming took off 0 bases at V and 6 bases at J, with 16 bases between the two ends. Germline V CDR1 and CDR2: SGDLS, YYNGEE. This CDR3 is 16 amino acids long. This chain connects TRBV9 to TRBJ2-1; D not resolved. This TCR derives from a woman between 45 and 60 years old who had recovered from COVID-19. The source material was PBMCs or T cells enriched from blood (not recorded which). The CDR3 reads CASSVGGTPLGNEQFF. CDR3 nucleotide sequence: TGTGCCAGCAGCGTAGGAGGCACCCCATTAGGCAATGAGCAGTTCTTC.